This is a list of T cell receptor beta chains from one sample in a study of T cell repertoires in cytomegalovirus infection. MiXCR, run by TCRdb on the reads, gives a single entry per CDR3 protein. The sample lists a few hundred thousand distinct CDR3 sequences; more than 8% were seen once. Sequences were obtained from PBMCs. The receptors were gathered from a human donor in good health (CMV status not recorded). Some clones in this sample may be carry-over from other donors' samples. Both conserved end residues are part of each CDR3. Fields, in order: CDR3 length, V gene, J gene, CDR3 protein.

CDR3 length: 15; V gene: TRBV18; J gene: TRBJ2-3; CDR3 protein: CASSRRELGTDTQYF
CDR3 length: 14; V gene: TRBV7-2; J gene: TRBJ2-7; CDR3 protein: CASSLEQGRYEQYF
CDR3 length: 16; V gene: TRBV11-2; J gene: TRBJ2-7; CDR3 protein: CASSLTTGQSPYEQYF
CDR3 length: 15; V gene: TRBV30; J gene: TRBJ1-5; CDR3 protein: CAWSQGARGNQPQHF
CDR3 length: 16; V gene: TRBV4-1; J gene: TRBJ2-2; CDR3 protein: CASSQLMTGNTGELFF
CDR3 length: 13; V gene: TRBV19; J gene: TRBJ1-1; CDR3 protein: CASSIGPGAEAFF
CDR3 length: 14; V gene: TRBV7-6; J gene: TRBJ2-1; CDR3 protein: CASSLGAGANEQFF
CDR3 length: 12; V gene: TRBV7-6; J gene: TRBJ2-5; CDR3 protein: CASSLATETQYF
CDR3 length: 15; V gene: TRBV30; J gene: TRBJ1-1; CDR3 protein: CAWGGTLWAQNEAFF
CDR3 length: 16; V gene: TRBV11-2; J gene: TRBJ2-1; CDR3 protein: CASSPRWFSSYNEQFF
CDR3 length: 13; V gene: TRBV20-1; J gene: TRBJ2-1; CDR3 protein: CSASRRGVNEQFF
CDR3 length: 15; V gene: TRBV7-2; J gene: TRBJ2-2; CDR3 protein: CASSLGGQNTGELFF
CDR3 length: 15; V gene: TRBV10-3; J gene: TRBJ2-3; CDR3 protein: CAISVRGEGTDTQYF
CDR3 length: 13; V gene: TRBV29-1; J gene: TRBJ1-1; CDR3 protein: CSVEGQANTEAFF
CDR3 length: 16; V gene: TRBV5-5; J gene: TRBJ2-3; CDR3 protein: CASSQDFGINTDTQYF
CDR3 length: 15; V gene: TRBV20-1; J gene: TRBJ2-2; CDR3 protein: CSAREVSVDTGELFF
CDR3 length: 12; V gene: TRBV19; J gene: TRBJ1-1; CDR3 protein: CASTFRGGEAFF
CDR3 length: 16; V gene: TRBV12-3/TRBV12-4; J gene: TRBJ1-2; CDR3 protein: CASTQEGTGALYGYTF
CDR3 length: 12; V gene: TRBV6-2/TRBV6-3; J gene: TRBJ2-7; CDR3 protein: CASSYPPYEQYF
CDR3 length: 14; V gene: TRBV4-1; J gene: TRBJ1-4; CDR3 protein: CASRVLGANEKLFF
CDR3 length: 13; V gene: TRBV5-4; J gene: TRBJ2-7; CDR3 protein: CASSRTGGVEQYF
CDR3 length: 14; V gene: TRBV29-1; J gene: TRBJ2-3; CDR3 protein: CSVEGQGAGDTQYF
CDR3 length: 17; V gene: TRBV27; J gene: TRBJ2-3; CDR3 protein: CASRPTLAGFLPDTQYF
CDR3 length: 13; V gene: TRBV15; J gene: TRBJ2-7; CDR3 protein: CATSRDLVREQYF
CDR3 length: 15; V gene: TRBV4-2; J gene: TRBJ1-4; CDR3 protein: CASSQGQKNGEKLFF
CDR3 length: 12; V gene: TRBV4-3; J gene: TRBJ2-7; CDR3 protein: CASSQGGTGAVF
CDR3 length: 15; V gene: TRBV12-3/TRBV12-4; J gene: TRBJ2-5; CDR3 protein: CASRIAGGVQETQYF
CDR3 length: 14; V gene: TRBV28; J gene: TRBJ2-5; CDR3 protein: CASSLDRAEETQYF
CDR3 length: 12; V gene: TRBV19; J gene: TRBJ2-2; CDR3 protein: CASSIPTGELFF
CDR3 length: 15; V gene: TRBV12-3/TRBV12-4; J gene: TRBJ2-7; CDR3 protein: CASSLRAGGSYEQYF
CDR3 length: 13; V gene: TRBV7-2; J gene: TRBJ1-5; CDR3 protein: CASSLDVNQPQHF
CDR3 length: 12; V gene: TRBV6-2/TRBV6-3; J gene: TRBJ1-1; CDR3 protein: CASSRTTGEAFF
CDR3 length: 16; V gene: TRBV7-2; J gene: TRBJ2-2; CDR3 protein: CASSLMTNRMDGELFF
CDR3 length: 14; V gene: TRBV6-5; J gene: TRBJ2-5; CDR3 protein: CASGYSFSTETQYF
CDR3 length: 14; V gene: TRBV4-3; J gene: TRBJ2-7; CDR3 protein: CASSPSLASWEQYF
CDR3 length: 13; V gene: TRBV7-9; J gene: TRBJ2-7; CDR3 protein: CASSFVGGAEQYF
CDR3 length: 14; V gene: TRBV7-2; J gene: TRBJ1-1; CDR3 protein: CASSLPGLNTEAFF
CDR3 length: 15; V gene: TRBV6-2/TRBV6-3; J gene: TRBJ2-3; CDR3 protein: CASSYGGAKRDTQYF
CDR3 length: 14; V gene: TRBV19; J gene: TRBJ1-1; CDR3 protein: CASTLTEMNTEAFF
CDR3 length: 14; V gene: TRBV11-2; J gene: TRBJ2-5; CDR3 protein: CASSYLTSQETQYF
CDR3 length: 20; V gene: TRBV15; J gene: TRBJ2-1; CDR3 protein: CATSITSGREYTSSYNEQFF
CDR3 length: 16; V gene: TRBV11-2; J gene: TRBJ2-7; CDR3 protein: CASRSRTSGFSGEQYF
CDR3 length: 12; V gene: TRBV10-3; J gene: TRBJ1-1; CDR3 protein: CAITGGNTEAFF
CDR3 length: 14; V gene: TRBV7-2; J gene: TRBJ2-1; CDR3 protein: CASSPREKAGEQFF
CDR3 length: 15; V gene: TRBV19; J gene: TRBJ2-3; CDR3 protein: CASSMGFTSTDTQYF
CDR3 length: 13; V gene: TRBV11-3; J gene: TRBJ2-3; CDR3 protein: CASRRWGEDTQYF
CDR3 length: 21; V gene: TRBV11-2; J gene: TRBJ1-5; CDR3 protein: CASTKPDRDNPEVYSNQPQHF
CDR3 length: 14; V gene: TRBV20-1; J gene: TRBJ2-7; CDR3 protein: CSASIGTSAPEQYF
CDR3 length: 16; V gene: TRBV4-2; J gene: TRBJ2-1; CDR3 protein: CASSHPSPGRYNEQFF
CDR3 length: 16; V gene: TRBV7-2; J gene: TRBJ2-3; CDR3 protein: CASSLTSGGLTDTQYF
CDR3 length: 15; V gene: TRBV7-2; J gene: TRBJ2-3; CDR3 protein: CASSLVRGSTDTQYF
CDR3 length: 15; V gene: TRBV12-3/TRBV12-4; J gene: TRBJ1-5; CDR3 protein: CASKPQGAGNQPQHF
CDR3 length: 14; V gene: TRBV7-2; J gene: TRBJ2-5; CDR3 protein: CASSLPRAAQTQYF